This TCR beta chain was obtained from a study of T-cell reconstitution after alpha-beta-depleted transplantation in children. A remark on this clonotype: Its antigen is currently unknown.

Preparation of the TCRbeta library was carried out with unique molecular identifiers. In TCRdb, the PCR reads were re-called with MiXCR into one record per CDR3 protein. The sample comprises about 900,000 distinct CDR3 sequences, under 30% of which are singletons, and roughly 30% rests with the top ten. The germline gives CDR1 SGHDT, CDR2 YYEEEE. The CDR3 consists of 14 residues. V was shortened by 5 bases and J by 5 bases, with 13 bases between the two germline ends. Findings of the study overall: Diversity of TCRbeta at day 60 was high in some patients, arising from surviving recipient T cells and thymic progenitors.

The rearrangement uses TRBV5-6 and TRBJ2-2; D is perhaps TRBD2 (5 bases). This TCR came from a boy under two years old who had a stem cell transplant for SCID, so the T cells may come from the graft donor. This sample comprised PBMCs, mostly from graft donor cells, obtained 360 days after TCRalphabeta/CD19-depleted stem cell transplant. CDR3 sequence (DNA): TGTGCCAGCAGATCTGGACTGACAACCGGGGAGCTGTTTTTT. Amino acids: CASRSGLTTGELFF.